The 27 T cell receptor beta chains given below trace back to one sample, sequenced in a study of blood T cell repertoires in COVID-19. The method was immunoSEQ multiplex PCR; TCRdb's version includes in-frame clones alone and lacks a portion of them. The data hold about 220,000 clones, with about 88% observed a single time. The material sequenced was peripheral blood. Source of these receptors: a woman between 50 and 59 years old with COVID-19, enrolled during active disease.

The V call is TRBV5-6, the J call TRBJ1-2; D not resolved. Trimming took off 2 bases at V and 8 bases at J, with 16 bases between the two ends. CDR1 SGHDT and CDR2 YYEEEE come from the germline V gene. The CDR3 extends over 14 amino acids. The CDR3 protein is CASSLKYGELGYTF. The CDR3 bases are TGTGCCAGCAGCTTAAAATACGGGGAGTTAGGCTACACCTTC. Supplemented by reference TRBV5-6 and TRBJ1-2, the full variable domain reads DAGVTQSPTHLIKTRGQQVTLRCSPKSGHDTVSWYQQALGQGPQFIFQYYEEEERQRGNFPDRFSGHQFPNYSSELNVNALLLGDSALYLCASSLKYGELGYTFGSGTRLTVV.

A few counts support this clone. This sequence joins TRBV29-1 and TRBJ1-2; perhaps TRBD1 as D (6 bases). The CDR3 runs 16 residues. Germline values: CDR1 SQVTM, CDR2 ANQGSEA. Trimming cost V 4 bases and J 2 bases, with 20 bases left between them. The CDR3, as DNA: TGCAGCGTTGTGGAGCCCCGGGGGGGCGTGAACTATGGCTACACCTTC. Protein product: CSVVEPRGGVNYGYTF.

This clone was observed a single time. The chain combines TRBV6-1 with TRBJ2-7; D gene ambiguous. Germline CDR1 reads MNHNS; CDR2 reads SASEGT. The CDR3 has 12 residues. Trimming stripped 2 bases from V and 4 bases from J, with 6 bases between. CDR3 protein: CASSETLYEQYF. CDR3 DNA sequence: TGTGCCAGCAGTGAAACATTGTACGAGCAGTACTTC.

The gene calls are TRBV12-5 and TRBJ2-3; 8 bases fit TRBD2. The V gene end was trimmed by 5 bases and the J gene end by 7 bases; junction bases not matched to a gene: 11. The CDR3 is made up of 15 amino acids. CDR1 LGHNT and CDR2 FRNRAP come from the germline V gene. CDR3: CASGLPGGARNTQYF. The CDR3 coding sequence is TGTGCTAGTGGTCTCCCCGGGGGGGCTAGAAATACGCAGTATTTT. The full variable domain, with the rest looked up from reference TRBV12-5 and TRBJ2-3, is DARVTQTPRHKVTEMGQEVTMRCQPILGHNTVFWYRQTMMQGLELLAYFRNRAPLDDSGMPKDRFSAEMPDATLATLKIQPSEPRDSAVYFCASGLPGGARNTQYFGPGTRLTVL.

The chain recombines TRBV10-3 with TRBJ1-2, with 7 bases matching TRBD1. CDR1 and CDR2 from the germline V gene are ENHRY and SYGVKD. The CDR3 length is 15 residues. V lost 8 bases and J lost 2; bases outside the gene matches: 11. Here the CDR3 reads CAILRQGGFNYGYTF. CDR3 DNA: TGTGCCATCCTAAGACAGGGCGGTTTCAACTATGGCTACACCTTC.

This clone has a single count. The CDR3 here is CASSDRVTGELFF. The CDR3 coding sequence is TGTGCCAGCAGCGACAGGGTCACCGGGGAGCTGTTTTTT. V gene TRBV9 combines with J gene TRBJ2-2; TRBD1 might be the D (6 bases). The V end was cut by 3 bases, the J end by 4 bases, with 7 bases between. Germline CDR1 is SGDLS and CDR2 is YYNGEE. The CDR3 sequence is 13 residues long. Based on the CDR3 plus reference TRBV9 and TRBJ2-2, the full variable domain is DSGVTQTPKHLITATGQRVTLRCSPRSGDLSVYWYQQSLDQGLQFLIQYYNGEERAKGNILERFSAQQFPDLHSELNLSSLELGDSALYFCASSDRVTGELFFGEGSRLTVL.

V and J are TRBV19 and TRBJ2-2, with 7 bases identical to TRBD1. Germline V gives CDR1 LNHDA, CDR2 SQIVND (reference sequence). This CDR3 is built from 15 residues. Trimming at V came to 4 bases and at J to 5 bases, leaving 7 bases not matched to a gene. This CDR3 is CASSTRGPTTGELFF. The DNA of the CDR3 is TGTGCCAGTAGTACAAGGGGGCCCACTACCGGGGAGCTGTTTTTT.

The chain joins TRBV14 to TRBJ2-3, with 8 bases matching TRBD2. With V trimmed by 0 bases and J by 2 bases, 4 bases remained unmatched. The CDR3 consists of 16 residues. The germline V gene encodes CDR1 SGHDN and CDR2 FVKESK. CDR3 coding DNA: TGTGCCAGCAGCCAAGATCGGGGGGGCGACACAGATACGCAGTATTTT. Protein: CASSQDRGGDTDTQYF.

The genes are TRBV12-3 or TRBV12-4 and TRBJ1-1; 7 nucleotides agree with TRBD1. This CDR3 is 12 amino acids long. Trimming cost V 6 bases and J 7 bases; bases outside gene matches: 5. In DNA form, the CDR3 reads TGTGCCAGCAGGAGCTACAGGGGTGAAGCTTTCTTT. Amino acid sequence: CASRSYRGEAFF.

This rearrangement joins TRBV6-6 to TRBJ1-2; possible D gene TRBD1, 5 bases. From germline, CDR1 is MNHNY and CDR2 SVGAGI (reference sequence). The CDR3 has 13 residues. Trimming pared 11 bases from V and 4 bases from J, leaving 17 bases between. The CDR3 DNA follows: TGTGCCGGGACTCGGGAGGGGAGCTATGGCTACACCTTC. This translates into CAGTREGSYGYTF.

The V call is TRBV5-8, the J call TRBJ1-1; the match to TRBD1 covers 7 bases. Germline-derived CDR1 and CDR2 are SGHTS and YDEGEE. The CDR3 covers 15 residues. The junction had 8 bases not matched to a gene; V was cut back by 5 bases and J by 1 base. This CDR3 is CASSFLQGWNTEAFF. CDR3 nucleotide sequence: TGTGCCAGCAGTTTTCTACAGGGGTGGAACACTGAAGCTTTCTTT.

The V gene is TRBV6-2 or TRBV6-3, the J gene TRBJ1-2, with TRBD1 identical over 12 bases. The trim removed 4 bases at V and 4 bases at J, leaving 16 bases unmatched. Germline-derived CDR1 and CDR2 are MNHEY and SVGEGT. This CDR3 region has 19 residues. CDR3 sequence reads: CASSSGRDRGQEGSYGYTF. The CDR3 nucleotides are TGTGCCAGCAGTTCAGGGCGGGACAGGGGGCAAGAAGGAAGCTATGGCTACACCTTC.

The chain carries TRBV19 and TRBJ2-5; 7 positions agree with TRBD1. This CDR3 has 15 residues. Germline V gene data show CDR1 as LNHDA and CDR2 as SQIVND (reference sequence). J gave up 4 bases and V 1 base, and 6 bases lay outside the gene matches. The CDR3 here is CASSIGQGGSETQYF. The CDR3 DNA follows: TGTGCCAGTAGTATAGGACAGGGTGGGTCAGAGACCCAGTACTTC.

This chain links TRBV20-1 with TRBJ1-2; 7 positions match TRBD1. With V trimmed by 5 bases and J by 8 bases, 5 bases remained unmatched. This CDR3 contains 11 residues. Germline V gene data show CDR1 as DFQATT and CDR2 as SNEGSKA (reference sequence). The CDR3 DNA sequence: TGCAGTGCTGCAGGGGGGAAGGGCTACACCTTC. Amino acid sequence: CSAAGGKGYTF.

The rearrangement joins TRBV2 to TRBJ1-2; TRBD1 matches 9 bases. Germline V gene lookup returns CDR1 SNHLY and CDR2 FYNNEI. Losses at the gene ends were 2 bases for V and 4 bases for J; bases not matched to a gene: 2. The CDR3 runs 14 residues. CDR3 residues: CASSELQGAYGYTF. The CDR3 coding sequence is TGTGCCAGCAGTGAATTACAGGGGGCCTATGGCTACACCTTC. Full variable domain (remainder filled in from reference TRBV2 and TRBJ1-2): EPEVTQTPSHQVTQMGQEVILRCVPISNHLYFYWYRQILGQKVEFLVSFYNNEISEKSEIFDDQFSVERPDGSNFTLKIRSTKLEDSAMYFCASSELQGAYGYTFGSGTRLTVV.

This rearrangement joins TRBV7-9 to TRBJ1-2, with 8 nucleotides matching TRBD1. The germline gives CDR1 SEHNR, CDR2 FQNEAQ (reference sequence). V gave up 3 bases and J gave up 3 bases; unmatched junction bases: 6. The length of the CDR3 is 15 residues. Here the CDR3 DNA reads TGTGCCAGCAGCTTGGACGGACAGGGAGACTATGGCTACACCTTC. Amino acid sequence: CASSLDGQGDYGYTF.

The rearrangement uses TRBV28 and TRBJ1-3; possibly TRBD1 for D (6 bases). Germline CDR1 and CDR2: MDHEN and SYDVKM. V lost 3 bases, J lost 2 bases, and 20 bases lay in between. CDR3 length: 18 amino acids. The CDR3 loop is CASSLRGGPKGTGNTIYF. In DNA, the CDR3 is TGTGCCAGCAGTTTGAGAGGGGGTCCAAAGGGTACTGGAAACACCATATATTTT.

As to this clone: The junction shows a germline mismatch at one end, possibly a read error. J is TRBJ1-2 and V is TRBV5-6; the match to TRBD1 covers 7 bases. The CDR3 spans 16 residues. CDR1 and CDR2 (germline): SGHDT, YYEEEE. CDR3 nucleotide sequence: TGTGCCAGCAGCTTAAGGGGGACAGTAAAAGGCCTACTTGCGCTCTTC. Its translation: CASSLRGTVKGLLALF.

The chain is built from TRBV29-1 and TRBJ1-2; 10 positions agree with TRBD1. Germline CDR1 and CDR2: SQVTM and ANQGSEA. Germline trimming cut 7 bases from V and 1 base from J; bases unmatched to any gene: 6. The CDR3 runs to 14 residues. The DNA of the CDR3 is TGCAGCGCCGAGGGGGACAGGGGTAACTATGGCTACACCTTC. Its translation is CSAEGDRGNYGYTF.

This rearrangement joins TRBV13 to TRBJ1-3, with D possibly TRBD1 on 5 matching bases. Looked up from germline, CDR1 is PRHDT and CDR2 is FYEKMQ (reference sequence). The germline V and J ends were trimmed by 5 bases and 0 bases, with 11 bases remaining between them. The CDR3 is made up of 15 amino acids. The CDR3 nucleotides read TGTGCCAGCAGCCGGAGACAGACCTCTGGAAACACCATATATTTT. It yields the protein CASSRRQTSGNTIYF.

The V call is TRBV27, the J call TRBJ1-2, with D possibly being TRBD1 (6 bases). The germline gives CDR1 MNHEY, CDR2 SMNVEV (reference sequence). The CDR3 runs to 14 residues. The V end lost 7 bases, the J end lost 1 base, and 13 bases lay between the germline ends. The CDR3 loop is CASKGHGGNYGYTF. DNA for the CDR3: TGTGCCAGCAAGGGACACGGCGGTAACTATGGCTACACCTTC.

The chain has TRBV30 and TRBJ2-3, with 9 nucleotides matching TRBD2. Looked up from germline, CDR1 is GTSNPN and CDR2 is SVGIG (reference sequence). Trimming took 0 bases from V and 2 from J; bases not matched to a gene: 6. This CDR3 has 16 amino acids. The CDR3 DNA is TGTGCCTGGAGTGTGCCTAGCGGGGCCCTCACAGATACGCAGTATTTT. This gives the protein CAWSVPSGALTDTQYF.

The rearrangement links TRBV27 to TRBJ1-4; the D gene is possibly TRBD1 (6 bases). Germline CDR1 is MNHEY and CDR2 is SMNVEV (reference sequence). The CDR3 runs to 14 residues. V was shortened by 5 bases and J by 5 bases, with 12 bases between the two germline ends. The CDR3 reads CASSIQGINEKLFF. The CDR3 bases are TGTGCCAGCAGTATACAGGGTATCAATGAAAAACTGTTTTTT.

The genes are TRBV10-3 and TRBJ2-3; TRBD2 matches at 8 bases. J gave up 1 base and V 2 bases, and 2 bases lay outside the gene matches. The CDR3 has 15 amino acids. Germline CDR1 ENHRY, CDR2 SYGVKD. The chain's CDR3 is CAISEGRGGTDTQYF. The CDR3 coding sequence is TGTGCCATCAGTGAGGGGCGGGGGGGCACAGATACGCAGTATTTT.

V gene TRBV19 combines with J gene TRBJ2-7; 8 positions match TRBD1. J gave up 6 bases and V 6 bases, and 7 bases lay outside the gene matches. Germline V gene sequence: CDR1 LNHDA, CDR2 SQIVND (reference sequence). The length of the CDR3 is 13 residues. The CDR3 coding sequence is TGTGCCAGTAGCGCAGGGGGCCTGGGCGAGCAGTACGTC. Amino acids: CASSAGGLGEQYV.

This chain connects TRBV2 to TRBJ1-5; D unclear. V was pared by 7 bases and J by 6 bases, with 13 bases between. The CDR3 runs 13 residues. Germline CDR1 is SNHLY and CDR2 is FYNNEI. CDR3 in amino acids: CASTYSSVQPQHF. The CDR3 DNA reads as TGTGCCAGCACGTACAGCTCCGTTCAGCCCCAGCATTTT. The whole variable domain, remainder taken from reference TRBV2 and TRBJ1-5, is EPEVTQTPSHQVTQMGQEVILRCVPISNHLYFYWYRQILGQKVEFLVSFYNNEISEKSEIFDDQFSVERPDGSNFTLKIRSTKLEDSAMYFCASTYSSVQPQHFGDGTRLSIL.

The chain joins TRBV27 to TRBJ2-5; weak D call: TRBD2 (7 bases). Germline values: CDR1 MNHEY, CDR2 SMNVEV (reference sequence). V shed 1 base and J shed 4 bases, with 13 bases lying between them. CDR3 length: 15 amino acids. CDR3 DNA sequence: TGTGCCAGCAGTTTATTGGGGGGGCGCGGAGAGACCCAGTACTTC. This gives the protein CASSLLGGRGETQYF.